The clone carrying this TCR beta chain was observed a single time. The data derive from a study of technical replicates of blood from a few donors. The table came from immunoSEQ multiplex PCR; TCRdb's copy has only in-frame clones and leaves some out. This table has some 91,000 clones, approximately 94% appearing once. The TCR sequence derives from a human donor in good health. Input material: T cells isolated from PBMCs.

CDR3 nucleotide sequence: TGTGCCAGCAGTTTACTTCGGACGGGGCGGGATCTCGAGCAGTACTTC. Protein product: CASSLLRTGRDLEQYF. V usage is TRBV27 and J usage is TRBJ2-7; TRBD2 might be the D (6 bases). Germline CDR1 MNHEY, CDR2 SMNVEV (reference sequence). Trimming shortened V by 2 bases and J by 6 bases, and 20 bases separated the two germline ends. This CDR3 comprises 16 residues.